This T cell receptor beta chain originates from a study of blood T cell repertoires in COVID-19. For the study at large: Collection of acute and convalescent COVID-19 samples took place in the United States, Italy and Spain. T cells, B-cell-depleted T cells, or PBMCs provided the cDNA or gDNA that served as material.

Profiling relied on immunoSEQ multiplex PCR, and the TCRdb table lists in-frame clones only, not all of them. The sample yields around 40,000 clones, roughly 78% seen once. Trimming took 6 bases from V and 10 from J; bases not matched to a gene: 12. Germline CDR1 MNHEY, CDR2 SVGAGI. This CDR3 has 14 residues. The sample consisted of peripheral blood. The receptor comes from an elderly man with active or convalescent COVID-19. J is TRBJ1-5 and V is TRBV6-5, with 7 bases aligning to TRBD1. CDR3 region: CASSDRVVGGPQHF. The CDR3 DNA sequence: TGTGCCAGCAGCGACAGGGTGGTGGGAGGCCCCCAGCATTTT.